Presented here are 20 T cell receptor beta chains from one specimen sequenced in a study of blood T cell repertoires in COVID-19. Profiled with immunoSEQ multiplex PCR; TCRdb holds only in-frame clones, not every one. The repertoire has roughly 200,000 clones, 80% to 90% of them found once; the top ten carry 2% to 2.5%. Material for sequencing was PBMCs or T cells enriched from blood (not recorded which). The receptor set was obtained from a woman between 40 and 55 years old with acute COVID-19.

V gene TRBV3-1 (or the pseudogene TRBV3-2) combines with J gene TRBJ1-6; a weak D match, TRBD1 (6 bases). With 4 bases removed from V and 4 bases from J, the gap between germline ends came to 11 bases. The CDR3 totals 15 residues. Per germline, CDR1 LGHDT and CDR2 YNNKEL (reference sequence). In nucleotides, the CDR3 is TGTGCCAGCAGCCTCTGGACAGATTATAATTCACCCCTCCACTTT. Amino acid sequence: CASSLWTDYNSPLHF.

The gene calls are TRBV12-5 and TRBJ2-5, with TRBD1 as a possible D gene (5 bases). V dropped 4 bases and J dropped 5 bases, with 11 bases sitting between them. Germline values: CDR1 LGHNT, CDR2 FRNRAP. There are 13 residues in the CDR3. CDR3 nucleotides: TGTGCTAGTGGTTGGTCTCCAGGGGAGACCCAGTACTTC. Translated: CASGWSPGETQYF.

J is TRBJ2-1 and V is TRBV5-6; D remains ambiguous. This CDR3 comprises 14 residues. V lost 4 bases, J lost 4 bases, and 12 bases lay in between. CDR1 SGHDT and CDR2 YYEEEE come from the germline V gene. The CDR3 here is CASSVAEVYNEQFF. As DNA, the CDR3 is TGTGCCAGCAGCGTAGCCGAGGTATACAATGAGCAGTTCTTC.

V usage is TRBV18 and J usage is TRBJ1-2; 7 nucleotides match TRBD1. The V gene end was trimmed by 3 bases and the J gene end by 0 bases; junction bases not matched to a gene: 1. Germline values: CDR1 KGHSH, CDR2 LQKENI. CDR3 size: 14 residues. DNA for the CDR3: TGTGCCAGCTCACCGGGGACAGCTAACTATGGCTACACCTTC. It translates to CASSPGTANYGYTF.

The rearrangement uses TRBV27 and TRBJ2-7; 14 positions match TRBD2. From germline, CDR1 is MNHEY and CDR2 SMNVEV (reference sequence). V lost 5 bases to trimming and J lost 2 bases; unmatched junction nucleotides: 17. The CDR3 loop spans 20 amino acids. The CDR3 protein is CASSPSITGTSGSNPYEQYF. The CDR3 region has the DNA TGTGCCAGCAGTCCCTCTATAACCGGGACTAGCGGGAGTAACCCCTACGAGCAGTACTTC.

The chain employs TRBV28 and TRBJ1-1; maybe TRBD1 (6 bases). The CDR3 has 13 residues. V was pared by 6 bases and J by 8 bases, with 16 bases between. In germline, CDR1 is MDHEN, CDR2 SYDVKM. CDR3 bases: TGTGCCAGCAGCTACCGAAGAGGGGGAGAAGCTTTCTTT. Its protein is CASSYRRGGEAFF.

The chain has TRBV27 and TRBJ1-5; D perhaps matches TRBD1 (6 bases). This CDR3 spans 15 amino acids. Trimming took off 4 bases at V and 6 bases at J, with 16 bases between the two ends. Per the germline V gene, CDR1 is MNHEY and CDR2 is SMNVEV (reference sequence). CDR3 sequence: CASSSTGWESQPQHF. In nucleotides, the CDR3 is TGTGCCAGCAGTTCCACAGGGTGGGAGTCTCAGCCCCAGCATTTT.

The chain links TRBV2 to TRBJ1-2, with D possibly TRBD1 on 5 matching bases. The CDR3 spans 13 residues. Germline lookup yields CDR1 SNHLY and CDR2 FYNNEI. Trimming stripped 7 bases from V and 2 bases from J, with 11 bases between. The CDR3 DNA is TGTGCCAGCACTGAGACAGCCAACTATGGCTACACCTTC. This sequence encodes CASTETANYGYTF.

The chain recombines TRBV7-3 with TRBJ2-2; D may be TRBD2 (5 bases). Trimming stripped 5 bases from V and 5 bases from J, with 12 bases between. The CDR3 runs 14 residues. In germline, CDR1 is SGHTA, CDR2 FQGTGA. For the CDR3, the DNA is TGTGCCAGCAGCGCCTACTCGGGGACCGGGGAGCTGTTTTTT. Translation gives CASSAYSGTGELFF.

V is TRBV6-1 and J is TRBJ2-1; D gene uncertain. CDR3 length: 12 residues. V lost 2 bases and J 9 bases, leaving 8 bases between the germline ends. Germline-derived CDR1 and CDR2 are MNHNS and SASEGT. This chain's CDR3 is CASSERKLEQFF. DNA of the CDR3: TGTGCCAGCAGTGAAAGAAAACTTGAGCAGTTCTTC.

This clone was picked up one time. The chain couples TRBV4-3 to TRBJ1-2, with D unresolved. V was pared by 1 base and J by 2 bases, with 11 bases between. CDR3 length: 15 amino acids. The germline V gene encodes CDR1 LGHNA and CDR2 YSLEER. The DNA for the CDR3 is TGCGCCAGCAGCCAAGGTGGAGGGAGGAACTATGGCTACACCTTC. Translated: CASSQGGGRNYGYTF.

This chain uses TRBV7-9 with TRBJ1-2; D might be TRBD1 (5 bases). CDR1 and CDR2 (germline): SEHNR, FQNEAQ (reference sequence). The CDR3 extends over 15 amino acids. V gave up 5 bases and J gave up 1 base, with 14 bases separating them. CDR3: CASSPGVAVNYGYTF. The DNA of the CDR3 is TGTGCCAGCAGCCCGGGGGTGGCAGTTAACTATGGCTACACCTTC. The full variable domain, rest sourced from reference TRBV7-9 and TRBJ1-2, is DTGVSQNPRHKITKRGQNVTFRCDPISEHNRLYWYRQTLGQGPEFLTYFQNEAQLEKSRLLSDRFSAERPKGSFSTLEIQRTEQGDSAMYLCASSPGVAVNYGYTFGSGTRLTVV.

The chain employs TRBV28 and TRBJ1-5; the match to TRBD1 covers 9 bases. CDR3 length equals 15 residues. J lost 6 bases, V lost 2 bases, and 5 bases had no gene match. Germline V gene lookup returns CDR1 MDHEN and CDR2 SYDVKM. The CDR3 DNA sequence: TGTGCCAGCAGTTTACCTGGGACAGGGAGTCAGCCCCAGCATTTT. Its protein is CASSLPGTGSQPQHF. Combining the CDR3 with reference TRBV28 and TRBJ1-5 gives the whole variable domain DVKVTQSSRYLVKRTGEKVFLECVQDMDHENMFWYRQDPGLGLRLIYFSYDVKMKEKGDIPEGYSVSREKKERFSLILESASTNQTSMYLCASSLPGTGSQPQHFGDGTRLSIL.

V gene TRBV7-6 combines with J gene TRBJ1-4; maybe TRBD1 (5 bases). Germline values: CDR1 SGHVS, CDR2 FNYEAQ. The CDR3 consists of 18 residues. The V and J ends lost 1 base and 5 bases respectively, with 20 bases between them. The CDR3 bases are TGTGCCAGCAGCTTAGGTCGGCAGGGTGAGACCTCAAATGAAAAACTGTTTTTT. It encodes CASSLGRQGETSNEKLFF. The variable domain in full, with the rest retrieved from reference TRBV7-6 and TRBJ1-4, is GAGVSQSPRYKVTKRGQDVALRCDPISGHVSLYWYRQALGQGPEFLTYFNYEAQQDKSGLPNDRFSAERPEGSISTLTIQRTEQRDSAMYRCASSLGRQGETSNEKLFFGSGTQLSVL.

The J gene is TRBJ2-3, the V gene TRBV6-5, with D possibly TRBD2 on 6 matching bases. Germline lookup yields CDR1 MNHEY and CDR2 SVGAGI. Trimming shortened V by 6 bases and J by 2 bases, and 15 bases separated the two germline ends. The CDR3 consists of 15 residues. CDR3 in DNA: TGTGCCAGCAGGCTTAACGGACTACCCACAGATACGCAGTATTTT. Encoded protein: CASRLNGLPTDTQYF.

The chain joins TRBV7-8 to TRBJ1-5; 8 positions agree with TRBD1. CDR1 SGHVS and CDR2 FQNEAQ come from the germline V gene. CDR3 length: 17 amino acids. J gave up 8 bases and V 0 bases, and 12 bases lay outside the gene matches. The CDR3 sequence is CASSLARQGPLGKPQHF. CDR3 nucleotide sequence: TGTGCCAGCAGCTTAGCGAGACAGGGGCCCCTGGGGAAGCCCCAGCATTTT. Full variable domain (rest looked up from reference TRBV7-8 and TRBJ1-5): GAGVSQSPRYKVAKRGQDVALRCDPISGHVSLFWYQQALGQGPEFLTYFQNEAQLDKSGLPSDRFFAERPEGSVSTLKIQRTQQEDSAVYLCASSLARQGPLGKPQHFGDGTRLSIL.

The J gene is TRBJ1-1, the V gene TRBV5-4; 7 bases are a match to TRBD1. The germline gives CDR1 SGHNT, CDR2 YYREEE (reference sequence). The V and J ends lost 4 bases and 1 base, in that order; junction bases with no gene match: 7. This CDR3 region has 15 residues. This CDR3 reads CASSQSTGSNTEAFF. The CDR3 DNA follows: TGTGCCAGCAGCCAATCGACAGGGTCGAACACTGAAGCTTTCTTT.

The rearrangement uses TRBV11-3 and TRBJ2-3; TRBD1 aligns across 9 bases. The CDR3 has 16 amino acids. Germline V lookup: CDR1 SGHNT, CDR2 YENEEA. The ends lost 2 bases at V and 3 bases at J; junction bases unmatched: 6. The CDR3 is CASSLTLGTGTDTQYF. In nucleotides, the CDR3 is TGTGCCAGCAGCTTAACCCTCGGGACAGGGACAGATACGCAGTATTTT.

Comments on this clone: Other DNA sequences in the sample encode the same CDR3. The chain carries TRBV5-4 and TRBJ2-5; the D gene is possibly TRBD1 (6 bases). The CDR3 has 13 residues. The germline V gene encodes CDR1 SGHNT and CDR2 YYREEE (reference sequence). Trimming cost V 4 bases and J 0 bases, with 7 bases left between them. As DNA, the CDR3 is TGTGCCAGCAGCCGGGACAACCAAGAGACCCAGTACTTC. Translation gives CASSRDNQETQYF. The variable domain in full, completed from reference TRBV5-4 and TRBJ2-5, reads ETGVTQSPTHLIKTRGQQVTLRCSSQSGHNTVSWYQQALGQGPQFIFQYYREEENGRGNFPPRFSGLQFPNYSSELNVNALELDDSALYLCASSRDNQETQYFGPGTRLLVL.

The rearrangement links TRBV27 to TRBJ2-7; TRBD1 matches at 10 bases. Germline V gene data show CDR1 as MNHEY and CDR2 as SMNVEV (reference sequence). This CDR3 has 15 amino acids. V lost 0 bases and J lost 6; bases outside the gene matches: 5. The CDR3 sequence: CASSLSIRTGGEQYF. The CDR3 region has the DNA TGTGCCAGCAGTTTATCGATACGGACAGGGGGCGAGCAGTACTTC.